The 5 T cell receptor beta chains presented below share a single source sample, sequenced in a study of cytomegalovirus exposure and HLA in healthy donors. PCR used 60 Vbeta primers and 13 Jbeta primers. Profiling relied on immunoSEQ multiplex PCR, and the TCRdb table lists in-frame clones only, not all of them. The sample has under 200,000 clones, more than 75% seen once; the top ten hold about 0.89%. Sequences were obtained from PBMCs. The receptors here all came from a girl aged 2-15 years in good health and CMV-seropositive.

This chain links TRBV19 with TRBJ2-7; 8 positions agree with TRBD2. Losses at the gene ends were 4 bases for V and 0 bases for J; bases not matched to a gene: 11. There are 17 residues in the CDR3. CDR1 and CDR2 from the germline V gene are LNHDA and SQIVND (reference sequence). This chain's CDR3 is CASSRVPQRGISYEQYF. The CDR3 DNA is TGTGCCAGTAGTAGAGTACCTCAGCGGGGGATCTCCTACGAGCAGTACTTC. The complete variable domain, with remaining parts taken from reference TRBV19 and TRBJ2-7, reads DGGITQSPKYLFRKEGQNVTLSCEQNLNHDAMYWYRQDPGQGLRLIYYSQIVNDFQKGDIAEGYSVSREKKESFPLTVTSAQKNPTAFYLCASSRVPQRGISYEQYFGPGTRLTVT.

This CDR3 is CASSQGVLGRGRGRGNQPQHF. The CDR3 region has the DNA TGCGCCAGCAGCCAAGGGGTCTTAGGCAGGGGGCGAGGTAGGGGCAATCAGCCCCAGCATTTT. This chain uses TRBV4-1 with TRBJ1-5, with 8 positions matching TRBD1. Germline V gene lookup returns CDR1 MGHRA and CDR2 YSYEKL. The CDR3 totals 21 residues. The V gene end was trimmed by 1 base and the J gene end by 2 bases; junction bases not matched to a gene: 19.

V and J are TRBV6-5 and TRBJ2-5; 7 nucleotides agree with TRBD2. Per germline, CDR1 MNHEY and CDR2 SVGAGI. The trim removed 2 bases at V and 1 base at J, leaving 7 bases unmatched. The CDR3 runs to 16 residues. CDR3 nucleotides: TGTGCCAGCAGTTACGCTAGCGGAGTTGCCCAAGAGACCCAGTACTTC. Residues: CASSYASGVAQETQYF.

J is TRBJ2-7 and V is TRBV7-3; 8 bases fit TRBD1. The J segment lost 6 bases and the V segment lost 5 bases, leaving 9 bases of the junction unmatched. Germline values: CDR1 SGHTA, CDR2 FQGTGA. CDR3 length: 14 amino acids. CDR3 sequence: CASSPGQGALEQYF. DNA of the CDR3: TGTGCCAGCAGCCCCGGGCAGGGGGCCCTCGAGCAGTACTTC.

Here the CDR3 DNA reads TGTGCCAGCAGTTCCGACAGGGGGCCCGGGAACACTGAAGCTTTCTTT. The encoded protein is CASSSDRGPGNTEAFF. The rearrangement uses TRBV28 and TRBJ1-1; 10 nucleotides align to TRBD1. V shed 4 bases, J shed 1 base, and the junction held 6 bases outside the gene matches. The CDR3 sequence is 16 residues long. Germline V gene sequence: CDR1 MDHEN, CDR2 SYDVKM.